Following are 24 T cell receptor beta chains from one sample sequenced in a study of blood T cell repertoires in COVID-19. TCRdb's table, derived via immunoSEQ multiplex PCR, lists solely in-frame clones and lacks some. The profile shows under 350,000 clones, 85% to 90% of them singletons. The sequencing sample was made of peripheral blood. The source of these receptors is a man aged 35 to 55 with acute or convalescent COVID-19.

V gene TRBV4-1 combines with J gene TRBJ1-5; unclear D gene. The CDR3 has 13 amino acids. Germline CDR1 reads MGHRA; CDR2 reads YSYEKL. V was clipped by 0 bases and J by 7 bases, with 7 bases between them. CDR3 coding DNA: TGCGCCAGCAGCCAAGATCTGGCCCAGCCCCAGCATTTT. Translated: CASSQDLAQPQHF.

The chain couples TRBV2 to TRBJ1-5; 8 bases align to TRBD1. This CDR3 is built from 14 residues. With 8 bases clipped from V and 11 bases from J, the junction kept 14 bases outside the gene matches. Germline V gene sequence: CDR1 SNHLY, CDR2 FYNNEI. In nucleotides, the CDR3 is TGTGCCAGCGCCGACAGGGGCGGAGGAATAGCCCAGCATTTT. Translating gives CASADRGGGIAQHF.

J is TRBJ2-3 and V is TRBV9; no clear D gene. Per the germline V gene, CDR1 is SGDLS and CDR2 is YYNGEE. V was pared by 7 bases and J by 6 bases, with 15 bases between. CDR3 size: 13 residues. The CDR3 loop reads CASGSGRRDTQYF. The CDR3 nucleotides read TGTGCCAGCGGAAGTGGCCGGCGGGATACGCAGTATTTT.

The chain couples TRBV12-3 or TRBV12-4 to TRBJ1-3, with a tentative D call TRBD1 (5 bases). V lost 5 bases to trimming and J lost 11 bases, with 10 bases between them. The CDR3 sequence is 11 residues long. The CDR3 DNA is TGTGCCAGCAGTCCTCGGGGGGCCATATATTTT. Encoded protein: CASSPRGAIYF.

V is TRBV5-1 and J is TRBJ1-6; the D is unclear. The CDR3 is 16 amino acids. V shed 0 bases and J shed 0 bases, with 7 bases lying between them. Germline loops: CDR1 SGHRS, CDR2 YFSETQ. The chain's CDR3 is CASSLAGVSYNSPLHF. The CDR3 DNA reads TGCGCCAGCAGCTTGGCCGGGGTCTCCTATAATTCACCCCTCCACTTT.

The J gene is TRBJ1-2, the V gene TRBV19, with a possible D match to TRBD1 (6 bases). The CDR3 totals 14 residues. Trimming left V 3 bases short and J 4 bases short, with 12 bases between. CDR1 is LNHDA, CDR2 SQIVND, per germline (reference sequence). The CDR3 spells CASSMRGGIYGYTF. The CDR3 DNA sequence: TGTGCCAGTAGTATGCGGGGGGGCATCTATGGCTACACCTTC.

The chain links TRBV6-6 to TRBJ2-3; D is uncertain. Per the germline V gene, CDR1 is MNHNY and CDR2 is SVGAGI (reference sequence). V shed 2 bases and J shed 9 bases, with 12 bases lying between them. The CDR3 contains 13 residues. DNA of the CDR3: TGTGCCAGCAGTTACGCGGAAACCATAACGCAGTATTTT. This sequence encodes CASSYAETITQYF.

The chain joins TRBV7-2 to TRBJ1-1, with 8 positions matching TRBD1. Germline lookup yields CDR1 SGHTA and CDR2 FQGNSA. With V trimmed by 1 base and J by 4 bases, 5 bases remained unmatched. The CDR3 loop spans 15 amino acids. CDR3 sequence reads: CASSLGGTGSTEAFF. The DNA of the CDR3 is TGTGCCAGCAGCTTAGGGGGGACAGGAAGCACTGAAGCTTTCTTT.

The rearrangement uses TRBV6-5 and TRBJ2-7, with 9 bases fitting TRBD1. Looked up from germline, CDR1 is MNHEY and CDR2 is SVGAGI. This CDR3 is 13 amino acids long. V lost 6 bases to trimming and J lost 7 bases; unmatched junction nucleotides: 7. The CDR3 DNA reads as TGTGCCAGCAGGGACGGACAGGGGCGGGAGCAGTACTTC. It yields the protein CASRDGQGREQYF.

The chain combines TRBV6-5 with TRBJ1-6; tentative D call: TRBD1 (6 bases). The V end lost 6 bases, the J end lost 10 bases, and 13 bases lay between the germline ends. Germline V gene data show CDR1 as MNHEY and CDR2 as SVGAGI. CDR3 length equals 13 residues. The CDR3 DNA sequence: TGTGCCAGCAGACAGGGAGTTTACTCACCCCTCCACTTT. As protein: CASRQGVYSPLHF.

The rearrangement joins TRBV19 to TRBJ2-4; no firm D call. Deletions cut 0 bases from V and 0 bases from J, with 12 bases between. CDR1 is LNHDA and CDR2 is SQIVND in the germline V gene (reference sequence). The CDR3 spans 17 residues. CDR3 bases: TGTGCCAGTAGTATAGATAGCTCACCGCTAGCCAAAAACATTCAGTACTTC. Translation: CASSIDSSPLAKNIQYF.

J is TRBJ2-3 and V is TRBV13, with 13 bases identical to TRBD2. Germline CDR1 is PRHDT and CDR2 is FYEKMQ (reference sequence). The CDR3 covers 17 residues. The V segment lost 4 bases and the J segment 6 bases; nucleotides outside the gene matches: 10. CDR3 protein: CASSSPRTSGGLDTQYF. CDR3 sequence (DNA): TGTGCCAGCAGCTCGCCTAGGACTAGCGGGGGTTTGGATACGCAGTATTTT.

CDR3 nucleotides: TGTGCCAGCAGCAACCTCATGAGGGAAGGGAGAGCAGATACGCAGTATTTT. This translates into CASSNLMREGRADTQYF. The rearrangement links TRBV9 to TRBJ2-3; D may be TRBD2 (5 bases). V lost 4 bases to trimming and J lost 4 bases, with 22 bases between them. Germline assignment: CDR1 SGDLS and CDR2 YYNGEE. CDR3 length equals 17 residues.

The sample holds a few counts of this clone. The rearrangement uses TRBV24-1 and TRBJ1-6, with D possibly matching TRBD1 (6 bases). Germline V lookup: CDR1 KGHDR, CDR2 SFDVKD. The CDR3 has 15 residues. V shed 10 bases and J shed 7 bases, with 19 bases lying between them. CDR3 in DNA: TGTGCCACTGCTAGGGGACAACGACGAAATTCACCCCTCCACTTT. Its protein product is CATARGQRRNSPLHF.

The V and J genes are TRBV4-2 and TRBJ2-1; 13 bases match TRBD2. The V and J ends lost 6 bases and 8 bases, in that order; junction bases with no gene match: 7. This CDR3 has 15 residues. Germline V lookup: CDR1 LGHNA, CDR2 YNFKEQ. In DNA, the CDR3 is TGTGCCAGCAGTCCCGGGACTAGCGGGGTGGATGAGCAGTTCTTC. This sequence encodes CASSPGTSGVDEQFF.

The CDR3 nucleotides read TGTGCCAGCAGTTGGGCAGGGGGGAACACTGAAGCTTTCTTT. The encoded protein is CASSWAGGNTEAFF. The chain carries TRBV6-5 and TRBJ1-1; 7 bases align to TRBD1. Germline trimming cut 4 bases from V and 1 base from J; bases unmatched to any gene: 3. Per the germline V gene, CDR1 is MNHEY and CDR2 is SVGAGI. The CDR3 loop spans 14 amino acids.

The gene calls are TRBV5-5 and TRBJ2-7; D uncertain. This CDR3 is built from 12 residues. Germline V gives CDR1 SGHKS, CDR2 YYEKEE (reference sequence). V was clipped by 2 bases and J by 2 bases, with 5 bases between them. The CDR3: CASSFTTYEQYF. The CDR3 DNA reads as TGTGCCAGCAGCTTCACTACCTACGAGCAGTACTTC. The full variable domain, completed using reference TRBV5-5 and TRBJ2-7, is DAGVTQSPTHLIKTRGQQVTLRCSPISGHKSVSWYQQVLGQGPQFIFQYYEKEERGRGNFPDRFSARQFPNYSSELNVNALLLGDSALYLCASSFTTYEQYFGPGTRLTVT.

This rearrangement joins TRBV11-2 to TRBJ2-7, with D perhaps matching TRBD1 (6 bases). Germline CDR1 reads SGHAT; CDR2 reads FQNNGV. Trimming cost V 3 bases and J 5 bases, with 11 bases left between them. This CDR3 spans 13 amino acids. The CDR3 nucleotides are TGTGCCAGCAGCTTTAGGACAGTTAACGAGCAGTACTTC. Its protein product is CASSFRTVNEQYF. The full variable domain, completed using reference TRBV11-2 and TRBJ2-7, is EAGVAQSPRYKIIEKRQSVAFWCNPISGHATLYWYQQILGQGPKLLIQFQNNGVVDDSQLPKDRFSAERLKGVDSTLKIQPAKLEDSAVYLCASSFRTVNEQYFGPGTRLTVT.

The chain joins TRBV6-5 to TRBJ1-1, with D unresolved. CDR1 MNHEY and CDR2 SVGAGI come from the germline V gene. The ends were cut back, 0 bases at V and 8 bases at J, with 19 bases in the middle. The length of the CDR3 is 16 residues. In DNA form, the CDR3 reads TGTGCCAGCAGTTACTCGAGATTAGCCCCCGCGGGAGAAGCTTTCTTT. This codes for CASSYSRLAPAGEAFF.

CDR3 amino acids: CASSLTSGAPGELFF. The CDR3, as DNA: TGTGCCAGCAGTCTGACTAGCGGGGCTCCCGGGGAGCTGTTTTTT. The chain is built from TRBV2 and TRBJ2-2, with 11 bases lining up with TRBD2. Germline-derived CDR1 and CDR2 are SNHLY and FYNNEI. V trimming: 5 bases; J trimming: 6 bases; junction bases outside the gene matches: 5. This CDR3 comprises 15 residues.

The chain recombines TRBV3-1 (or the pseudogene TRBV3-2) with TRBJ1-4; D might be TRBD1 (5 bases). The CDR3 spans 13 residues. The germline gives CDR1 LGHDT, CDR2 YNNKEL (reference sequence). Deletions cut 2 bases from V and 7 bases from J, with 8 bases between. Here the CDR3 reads CASSQHTGEKLFF. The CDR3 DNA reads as TGTGCCAGCAGCCAACACACAGGTGAAAAACTGTTTTTT.

CDR3 DNA: TGTGCCAGCAGTTACGCCGGGACAGGAGTTTCTGAAGCTTTCTTT. It yields the protein CASSYAGTGVSEAFF. The chain joins TRBV6-6 to TRBJ1-1, with 8 bases identical to TRBD1. CDR1 is MNHNY, CDR2 SVGAGI, per germline (reference sequence). The junction had 8 bases not matched to a gene; V was cut back by 2 bases and J by 6 bases. The CDR3 is 15 residues long.

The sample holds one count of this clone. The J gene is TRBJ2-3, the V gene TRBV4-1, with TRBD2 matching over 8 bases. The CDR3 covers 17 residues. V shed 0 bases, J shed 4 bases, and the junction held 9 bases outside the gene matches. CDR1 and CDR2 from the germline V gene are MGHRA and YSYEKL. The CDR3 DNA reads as TGCGCCAGCAGCCAAGAACCTCCGGGGGGGCCAGCAGATACGCAGTATTTT. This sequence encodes CASSQEPPGGPADTQYF.

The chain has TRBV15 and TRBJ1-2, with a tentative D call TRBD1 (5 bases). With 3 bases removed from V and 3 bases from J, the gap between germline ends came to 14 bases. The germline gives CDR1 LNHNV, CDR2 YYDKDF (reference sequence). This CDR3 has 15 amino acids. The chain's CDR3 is CATSRSPRGDYGYTF. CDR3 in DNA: TGTGCCACCAGCAGGAGTCCGCGGGGCGACTATGGCTACACCTTC.